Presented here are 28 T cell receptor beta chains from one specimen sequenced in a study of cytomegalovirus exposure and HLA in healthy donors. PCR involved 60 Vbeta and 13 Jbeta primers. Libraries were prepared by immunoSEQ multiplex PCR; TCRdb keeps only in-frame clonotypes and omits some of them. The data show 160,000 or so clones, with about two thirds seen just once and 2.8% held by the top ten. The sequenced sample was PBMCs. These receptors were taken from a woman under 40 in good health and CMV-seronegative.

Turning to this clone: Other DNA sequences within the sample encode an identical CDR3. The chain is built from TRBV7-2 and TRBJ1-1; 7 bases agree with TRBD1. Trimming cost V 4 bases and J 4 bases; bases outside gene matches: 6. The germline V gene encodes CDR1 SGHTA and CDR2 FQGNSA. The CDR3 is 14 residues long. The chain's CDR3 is CASSSQGVGTEAFF. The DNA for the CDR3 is TGTGCCAGCAGCTCGCAGGGGGTAGGCACTGAAGCTTTCTTT.

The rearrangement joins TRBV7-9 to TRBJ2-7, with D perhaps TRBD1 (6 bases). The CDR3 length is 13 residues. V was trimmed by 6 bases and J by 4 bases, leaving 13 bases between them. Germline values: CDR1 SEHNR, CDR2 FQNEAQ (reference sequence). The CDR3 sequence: CASSSGTRYEQYF. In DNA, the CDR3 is TGTGCCAGCAGTTCTGGGACACGGTACGAGCAGTACTTC.

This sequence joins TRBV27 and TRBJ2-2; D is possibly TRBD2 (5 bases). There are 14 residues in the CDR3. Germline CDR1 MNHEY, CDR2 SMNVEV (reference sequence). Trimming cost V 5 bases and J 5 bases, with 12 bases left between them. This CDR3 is CASSQTTGTGELFF. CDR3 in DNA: TGTGCCAGCAGTCAGACCACGGGGACCGGGGAGCTGTTTTTT.

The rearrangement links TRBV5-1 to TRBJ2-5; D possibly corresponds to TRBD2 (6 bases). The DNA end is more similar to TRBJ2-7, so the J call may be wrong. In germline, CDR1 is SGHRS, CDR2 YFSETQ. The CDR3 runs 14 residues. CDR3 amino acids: CASSSGPGTYEQYF. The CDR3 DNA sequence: TGCGCCAGCAGCAGCGGGCCTGGCACCTACGAGCAGTACTTC.

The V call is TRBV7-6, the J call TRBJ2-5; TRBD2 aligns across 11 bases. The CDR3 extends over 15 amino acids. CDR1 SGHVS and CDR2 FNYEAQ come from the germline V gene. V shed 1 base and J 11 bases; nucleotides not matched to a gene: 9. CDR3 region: CASSLVAGGTGEQYF. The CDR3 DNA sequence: TGTGCCAGCAGCTTAGTAGCGGGGGGGACGGGTGAGCAGTACTTC.

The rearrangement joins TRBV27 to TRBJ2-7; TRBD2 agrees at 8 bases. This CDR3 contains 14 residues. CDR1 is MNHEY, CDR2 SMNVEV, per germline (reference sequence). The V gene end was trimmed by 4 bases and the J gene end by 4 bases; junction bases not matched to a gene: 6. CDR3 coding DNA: TGTGCCAGCAGTTCCTTAGCGGGAATATACGAGCAGTACTTC. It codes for CASSSLAGIYEQYF.

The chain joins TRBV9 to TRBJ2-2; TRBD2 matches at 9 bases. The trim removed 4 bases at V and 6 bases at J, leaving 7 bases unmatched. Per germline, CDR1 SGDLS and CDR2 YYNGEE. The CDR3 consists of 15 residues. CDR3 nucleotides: TGTGCCAGCAGCCTCAGGACTAGCGATTCCGGGGAGCTGTTTTTT. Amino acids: CASSLRTSDSGELFF.

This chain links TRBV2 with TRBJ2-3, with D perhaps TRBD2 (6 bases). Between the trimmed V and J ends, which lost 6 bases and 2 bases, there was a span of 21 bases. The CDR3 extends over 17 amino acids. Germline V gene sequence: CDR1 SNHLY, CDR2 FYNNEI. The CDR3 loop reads CASRGTGAGGPTDTQYF. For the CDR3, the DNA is TGTGCCAGCAGGGGGACTGGAGCCGGAGGTCCCACAGATACGCAGTATTTT.

For the CDR3, the DNA is TGTGCCAGCAGTCCGGTTGGGCGGGACGCATCCTACGAGCAGTACTTC. It specifies CASSPVGRDASYEQYF. This sequence joins TRBV7-9 and TRBJ2-7; a possible D gene is TRBD2 (6 bases). Germline CDR1 SEHNR, CDR2 FQNEAQ (reference sequence). This CDR3 comprises 16 residues. Trimming stripped 6 bases from V and 1 base from J, with 19 bases between.

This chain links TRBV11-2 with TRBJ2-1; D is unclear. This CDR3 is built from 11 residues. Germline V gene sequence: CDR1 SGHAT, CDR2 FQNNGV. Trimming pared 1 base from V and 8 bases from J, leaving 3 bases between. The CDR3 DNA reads TGTGCCAGCAGCTTAGCGGATGAGCAGTTCTTC. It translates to CASSLADEQFF.

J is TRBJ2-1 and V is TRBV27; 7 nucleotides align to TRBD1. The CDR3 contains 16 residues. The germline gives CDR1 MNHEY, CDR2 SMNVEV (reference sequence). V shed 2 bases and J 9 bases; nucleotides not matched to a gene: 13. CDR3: CASSLNWAGGQGEQFF. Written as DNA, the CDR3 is TGTGCCAGCAGTTTAAATTGGGCAGGGGGACAAGGTGAGCAGTTCTTC.

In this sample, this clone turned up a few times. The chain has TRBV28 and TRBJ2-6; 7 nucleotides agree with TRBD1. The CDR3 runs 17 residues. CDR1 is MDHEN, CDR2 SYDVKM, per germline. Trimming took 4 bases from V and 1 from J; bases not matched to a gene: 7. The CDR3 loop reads CASSSLTGLSGANVLTF. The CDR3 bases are TGTGCCAGCAGTTCCCTGACAGGGCTTTCTGGGGCCAACGTCCTGACTTTC.

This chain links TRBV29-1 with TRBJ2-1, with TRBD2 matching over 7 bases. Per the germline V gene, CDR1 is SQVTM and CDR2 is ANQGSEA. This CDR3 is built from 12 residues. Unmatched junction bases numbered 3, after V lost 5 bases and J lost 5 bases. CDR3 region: CSVWGGHNEQFF. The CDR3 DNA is TGCAGCGTTTGGGGAGGGCACAATGAGCAGTTCTTC.

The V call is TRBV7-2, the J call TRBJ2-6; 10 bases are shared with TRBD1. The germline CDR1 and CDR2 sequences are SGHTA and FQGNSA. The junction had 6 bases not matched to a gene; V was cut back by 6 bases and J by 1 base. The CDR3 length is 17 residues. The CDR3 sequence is CASSLPGQGSGANVLTF. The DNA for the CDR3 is TGTGCCAGCAGTCTACCGGGACAGGGGTCTGGGGCCAACGTCCTGACTTTC.

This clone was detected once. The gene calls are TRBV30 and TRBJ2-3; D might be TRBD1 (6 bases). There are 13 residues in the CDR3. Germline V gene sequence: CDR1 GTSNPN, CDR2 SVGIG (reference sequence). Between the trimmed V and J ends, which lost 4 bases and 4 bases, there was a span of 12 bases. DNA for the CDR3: TGTGCCTGGACCCAGGGGCTAGCAGATACGCAGTATTTT. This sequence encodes CAWTQGLADTQYF.

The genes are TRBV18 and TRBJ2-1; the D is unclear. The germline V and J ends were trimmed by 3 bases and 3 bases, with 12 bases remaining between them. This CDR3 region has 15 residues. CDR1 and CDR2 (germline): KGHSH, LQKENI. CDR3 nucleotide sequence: TGTGCCAGCTCACCCGCGGAGTCAGACTACAATGAGCAGTTCTTC. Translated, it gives CASSPAESDYNEQFF.

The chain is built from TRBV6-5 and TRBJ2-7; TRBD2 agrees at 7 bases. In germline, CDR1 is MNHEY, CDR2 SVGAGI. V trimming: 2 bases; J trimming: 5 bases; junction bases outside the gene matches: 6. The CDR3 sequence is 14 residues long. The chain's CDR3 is CASSYRAGDDEQYF. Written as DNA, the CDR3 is TGTGCCAGCAGTTACAGGGCGGGGGACGACGAGCAGTACTTC.

CDR3 DNA: TGCAGCGTTGAGGGCGCAGGGCGCACCTACGAGCAGTACTTC. Translating gives CSVEGAGRTYEQYF. The chain links TRBV29-1 to TRBJ2-7; D perhaps matches TRBD1 (5 bases). Germline values: CDR1 SQVTM, CDR2 ANQGSEA. CDR3 length: 14 amino acids. V was shortened by 3 bases and J by 2 bases, with 14 bases between the two germline ends.

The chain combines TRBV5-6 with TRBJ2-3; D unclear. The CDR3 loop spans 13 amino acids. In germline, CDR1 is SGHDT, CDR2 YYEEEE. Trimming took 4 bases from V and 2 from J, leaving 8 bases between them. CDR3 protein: CASSPPVTDTQYF. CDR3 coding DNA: TGTGCCAGCAGCCCCCCAGTCACAGATACGCAGTATTTT.

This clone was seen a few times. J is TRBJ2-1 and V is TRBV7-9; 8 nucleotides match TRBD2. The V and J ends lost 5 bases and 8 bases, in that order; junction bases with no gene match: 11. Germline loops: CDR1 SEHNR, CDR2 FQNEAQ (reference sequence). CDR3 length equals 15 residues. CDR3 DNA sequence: TGTGCCAGCAGCCAGCGGGGACTAGGCCTGGATGAGCAGTTCTTC. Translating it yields CASSQRGLGLDEQFF.

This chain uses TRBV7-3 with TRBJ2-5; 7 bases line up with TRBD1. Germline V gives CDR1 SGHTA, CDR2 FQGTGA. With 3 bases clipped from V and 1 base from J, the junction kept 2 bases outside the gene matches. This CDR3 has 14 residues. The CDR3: CASSFGTVQETQYF. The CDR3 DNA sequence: TGTGCCAGCAGCTTCGGGACAGTCCAAGAGACCCAGTACTTC.

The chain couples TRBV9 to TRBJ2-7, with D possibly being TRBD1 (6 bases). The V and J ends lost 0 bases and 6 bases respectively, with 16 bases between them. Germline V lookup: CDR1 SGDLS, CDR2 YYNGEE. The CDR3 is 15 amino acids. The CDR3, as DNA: TGTGCCAGCAGCGTAGAAGTGACAGGAGGATCCGAGCAGTACTTC. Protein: CASSVEVTGGSEQYF.

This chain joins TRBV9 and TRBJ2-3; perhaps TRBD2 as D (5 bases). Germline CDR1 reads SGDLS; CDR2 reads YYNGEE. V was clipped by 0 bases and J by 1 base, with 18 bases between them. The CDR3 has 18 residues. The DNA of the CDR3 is TGTGCCAGCAGCGTAGCCCCCGAGGTAGTGGAGGGCACAGATACGCAGTATTTT. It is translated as CASSVAPEVVEGTDTQYF.

CDR3 DNA sequence: TGTGCCAGCAGCCCTAACCGGGACAGGGCCCCAGATACGCAGTATTTT. Encoded protein: CASSPNRDRAPDTQYF. The chain uses TRBV7-9 and TRBJ2-3; 9 bases are shared with TRBD1. The CDR3 is 16 residues long. Trimming cost V 5 bases and J 4 bases; bases outside gene matches: 10. Germline loops: CDR1 SEHNR, CDR2 FQNEAQ (reference sequence).

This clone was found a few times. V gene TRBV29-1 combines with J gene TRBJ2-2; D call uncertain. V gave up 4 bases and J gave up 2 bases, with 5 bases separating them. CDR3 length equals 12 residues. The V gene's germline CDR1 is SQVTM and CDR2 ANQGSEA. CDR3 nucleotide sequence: TGCAGCGTTGCAAAAAACACCGGGGAGCTGTTTTTT. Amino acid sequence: CSVAKNTGELFF.

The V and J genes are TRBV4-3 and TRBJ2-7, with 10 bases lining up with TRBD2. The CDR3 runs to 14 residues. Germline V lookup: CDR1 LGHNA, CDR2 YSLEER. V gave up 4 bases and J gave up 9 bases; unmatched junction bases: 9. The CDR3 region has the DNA TGCGCCAGCAGCCCCGGGACTAGCGAGACTAGGCAGTACTTC. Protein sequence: CASSPGTSETRQYF.

The CDR3 is CASFSDREDRSAYEQYF. The DNA of the CDR3 is TGTGCCAGTTTCTCAGACAGGGAGGATAGGAGCGCCTACGAGCAGTACTTC. The chain recombines TRBV5-6 with TRBJ2-7; possibly TRBD1 for D (7 bases). Looked up from germline, CDR1 is SGHDT and CDR2 is YYEEEE. Trimming stripped 8 bases from V and 2 bases from J, with 26 bases between. The CDR3 has 17 amino acids.

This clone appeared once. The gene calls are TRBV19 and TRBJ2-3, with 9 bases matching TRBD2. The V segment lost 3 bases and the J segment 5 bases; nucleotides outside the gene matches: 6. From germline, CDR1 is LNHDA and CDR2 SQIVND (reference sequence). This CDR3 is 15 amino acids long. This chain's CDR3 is CASSIRGGALDTQYF. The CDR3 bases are TGTGCCAGTAGTATCCGCGGGGGGGCGTTAGATACGCAGTATTTT.